This T cell receptor beta chain was found in a study of blood T cell repertoires in COVID-19. V lost 5 bases, J lost 2 bases, and 15 bases lay in between. Germline V gene data show CDR1 as MDHEN and CDR2 as SYDVKM. There are 15 residues in the CDR3. Participant age was about 18 to 89 years, and participants resided in about 25 US areas. As processed by the authors: For nucleated cells, counts were estimated from reference gene primer amplification. Method: immunoSEQ multiplex PCR; TCRdb's copy keeps in-frame clones and lacks some. That table gives V, J and clone size, and the DNA gave D and trimming. This sample carries approximately 210,000 clones, about 89% of them seen once, and the ten largest clones take approximately 8.2%.

The chain recombines TRBV28 with TRBJ1-2; the D is unclear. This receptor was obtained from a woman under 30 who had recovered from COVID-19. Sequencing was done on a sample of PBMCs or T cells enriched from blood (not recorded which). This CDR3 is CASSPSSAGNYGYTF. Written as DNA, the CDR3 is TGTGCCAGCAGTCCCTCCTCCGCAGGAAACTATGGCTACACCTTC.